This is a list of T cell receptor beta chains from one sample in a study of cytomegalovirus exposure and HLA in healthy donors. Produced via immunoSEQ multiplex PCR; TCRdb's table is partial and in-frame only. Of about 150,000 clones listed, around 9% are singletons. The sequencing sample was made of PBMCs. The receptor set was obtained from a woman in her forties in good health and CMV-seropositive. CDR3s include the opening cysteine and the closing phenylalanine or tryptophan. D genes are given only for firm matches. Clone size is not always given. Where it is, it says once, few, many or a class for expanded clones.

J	length	V	D	size	CDR3	DNA
TRBJ2-7	14	TRBV11-2	.	.	CASSNNLGRHEQYF	TGTGCCAGCAGCAACAACTTGGGGAGACACGAGCAGTACTTC
TRBJ1-4	14	TRBV18	.	few	CASSPRGANEKLFF	TGTGCCAGCTCACCACGGGGGGCTAATGAAAAACTGTTTTTT
TRBJ1-3	18	TRBV4-1	.	few	CASSQDFTAGVGGNTIYF	TGCGCCAGCAGCCAAGATTTCACCGCGGGGGTAGGTGGAAACACCATATATTTT
TRBJ2-7	14	TRBV4-1	TRBD1	few	CASSQGGQGYEQYF	TGCGCCAGCAGCCAAGGAGGACAGGGCTACGAGCAGTACTTC
TRBJ2-2	15	TRBV7-2	TRBD1	.	CASSLRTGKTGELFF	TGTGCCAGCAGCTTACGGACAGGGAAAACCGGGGAGCTGTTTTTT
TRBJ1-1	16	TRBV5-1	.	.	CASSSFEAGVNTEAFF	TGCGCCAGCAGCTCTTTCGAGGCAGGGGTGAACACTGAAGCTTTCTTT
TRBJ2-5	16	TRBV6-6	TRBD2	few	CASSYSLGGGEETQYF	TGTGCCAGCAGTTACTCCCTGGGCGGGGGGGAGGAGACCCAGTACTTC
TRBJ1-1	14	TRBV7-9	.	few	CASSLGAQVGEAFF	TGTGCCAGCAGCTTGGGGGCCCAAGTTGGTGAAGCTTTCTTT
TRBJ2-2	14	TRBV2	.	few	CASGLGGNTGELFF	TGTGCCAGCGGGCTGGGGGGGAACACCGGGGAGCTGTTTTTT
TRBJ1-4	15	TRBV29-1	.	few	CSIRSAGSTDEKLFF	TGCAGCATCCGAAGTGCGGGGAGTACAGATGAAAAACTGTTTTTT
TRBJ1-2	14	TRBV11-2	TRBD1	.	CASSSPGQVYGYTF	TGTGCCAGCAGCTCCCCGGGACAGGTCTATGGCTACACCTTC
TRBJ2-3	15	TRBV6-6	TRBD1	few	CASRYTGGEVDTQYF	TGTGCCAGCAGATATACAGGGGGCGAGGTAGATACGCAGTATTTT
TRBJ2-7	15	TRBV7-6	TRBD2	few	CASSQGLAGLYEQYF	TGTGCCAGCAGTCAGGGACTAGCGGGGCTCTACGAGCAGTACTTC
TRBJ1-2	13	TRBV7-2	TRBD1	.	CASSIRDSVGYTF	TGTGCCAGCAGCATTCGGGACAGCGTAGGCTACACCTTC
TRBJ1-2	14	TRBV5-1	TRBD1	.	CASSLGQGNYGYTF	TGCGCCAGCAGCTTGGGACAGGGGAACTATGGCTACACCTTC
TRBJ2-5	12	TRBV18	.	few	CASSPPQETQYF	TGTGCCAGCTCACCACCGCAGGAGACCCAGTACTTC
TRBJ2-3	14	TRBV7-9	.	.	CASSLHRGSDTQYF	TGTGCCAGCAGCTTACACCGAGGGTCAGATACGCAGTATTTT
TRBJ2-7	13	TRBV7-2	TRBD2	.	CASSFGTIYEQYF	TGTGCCAGCAGCTTTGGGACTATCTACGAGCAGTACTTC
TRBJ2-5	13	TRBV2	TRBD2	.	CASSLAGGETQYF	TGTGCCAGCAGTCTAGCGGGGGGGGAGACCCAGTACTTC
TRBJ1-4	14	TRBV6-1	.	.	CASSEQGLNEKLFF	TGTGCCAGCAGTGAACAGGGTTTAAATGAAAAACTGTTTTTT
TRBJ2-2	15	TRBV6-5	.	few	CASRATGVNTGELFF	TGTGCCAGCAGGGCGACAGGAGTTAACACCGGGGAGCTGTTTTTT
TRBJ1-4	15	TRBV5-1	.	few	CASSGRGGGEEKLFF	TGCGCCAGCAGCGGCAGGGGCGGAGGAGAGGAAAAACTGTTTTTT
TRBJ2-1	16	TRBV2	TRBD1	few	CASSPEGQGASNEQFF	TGTGCCAGCAGTCCCGAGGGACAGGGGGCGTCCAATGAGCAGTTCTTC
TRBJ1-4	13	TRBV6-1	.	.	CASSEGQGEKLFF	TGTGCCAGCAGTGAAGGGCAGGGGGAAAAACTGTTTTTT
TRBJ2-3	13	TRBV29-1	TRBD2	.	CSVTWGGADTQYF	TGCAGCGTCACCTGGGGGGGGGCAGATACGCAGTATTTT
TRBJ1-1	17	TRBV27	TRBD1	.	CASSKMGTGVSNTEAFF	TGTGCCAGCAGTAAGATGGGGACAGGGGTTTCGAACACTGAAGCTTTCTTT
TRBJ1-2	13	TRBV18	TRBD1	few	CASSPPGDSLPTF	TGTGCCAGCTCACCTCCTGGGGACAGCCTCCCCACCTTC
TRBJ2-1	18	TRBV9	TRBD2	.	CASSVGLASGGASGEQFF	TGTGCCAGCAGCGTAGGTTTAGCTAGCGGGGGGGCTTCGGGTGAGCAGTTCTTC
TRBJ2-1	16	TRBV5-1	TRBD2	.	CASSLVAGAPGNEQFF	TGCGCCAGCAGCTTGGTAGCGGGGGCCCCGGGGAATGAGCAGTTCTTC
TRBJ1-2	15	TRBV2	TRBD1	many	CASSGGTGGKDGYTF	TGTGCCAGCAGTGGGGGGACAGGGGGAAAGGATGGCTACACCTTC
TRBJ2-7	13	TRBV18	.	few	CASSDTGYYEQYF	TGTGCCAGCTCAGATACAGGGTACTACGAGCAGTACTTC
TRBJ1-1	17	TRBV4-3	.	.	CASSQGGRGGEGTEAFF	TGCGCCAGCAGCCAAGGAGGGCGGGGAGGGGAGGGCACTGAAGCTTTCTTT